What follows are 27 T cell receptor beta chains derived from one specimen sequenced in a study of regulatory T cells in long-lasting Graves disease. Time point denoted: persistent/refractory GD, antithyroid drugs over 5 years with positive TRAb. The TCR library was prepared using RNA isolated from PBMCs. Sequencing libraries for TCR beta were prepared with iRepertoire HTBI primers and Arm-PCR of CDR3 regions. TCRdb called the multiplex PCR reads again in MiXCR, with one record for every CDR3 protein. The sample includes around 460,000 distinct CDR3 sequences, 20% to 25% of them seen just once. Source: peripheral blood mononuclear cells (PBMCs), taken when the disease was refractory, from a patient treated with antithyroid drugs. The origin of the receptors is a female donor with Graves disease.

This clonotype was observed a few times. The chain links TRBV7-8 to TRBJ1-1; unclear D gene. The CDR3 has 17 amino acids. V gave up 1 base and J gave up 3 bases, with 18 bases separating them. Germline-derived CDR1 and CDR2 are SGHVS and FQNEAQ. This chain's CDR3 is CASSLVVPSGSYTEAFF. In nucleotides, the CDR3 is TGTGCCAGCAGCTTAGTAGTCCCATCGGGGTCTTACACTGAAGCTTTCTTT.

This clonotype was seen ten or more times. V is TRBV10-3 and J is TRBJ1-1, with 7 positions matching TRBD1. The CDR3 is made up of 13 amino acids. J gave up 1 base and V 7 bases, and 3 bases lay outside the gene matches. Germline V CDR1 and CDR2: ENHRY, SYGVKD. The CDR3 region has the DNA TGTGCCATCAAGGGGACAGCGAACACTGAAGCTTTCTTT. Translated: CAIKGTANTEAFF.

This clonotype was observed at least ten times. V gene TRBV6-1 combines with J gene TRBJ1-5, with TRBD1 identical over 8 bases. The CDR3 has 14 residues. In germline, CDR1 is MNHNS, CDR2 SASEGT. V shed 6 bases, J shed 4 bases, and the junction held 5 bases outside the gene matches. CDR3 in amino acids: CASRLGQGNQPQHF. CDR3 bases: TGTGCCAGCAGACTCGGACAGGGTAATCAGCCCCAGCATTTT.

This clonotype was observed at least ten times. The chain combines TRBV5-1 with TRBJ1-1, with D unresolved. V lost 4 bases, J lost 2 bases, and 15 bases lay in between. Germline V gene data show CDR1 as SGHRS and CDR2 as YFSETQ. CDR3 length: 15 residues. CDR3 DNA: TGCGCCAGCAGCGAGGGAGGGCAGTTAAACACTGAAGCTTTCTTT. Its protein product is CASSEGGQLNTEAFF.

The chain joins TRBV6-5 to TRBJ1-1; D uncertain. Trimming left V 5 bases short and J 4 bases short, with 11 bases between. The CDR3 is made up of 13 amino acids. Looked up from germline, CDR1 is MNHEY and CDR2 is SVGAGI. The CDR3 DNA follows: TGTGCCAGCAGTGTCTCGAGAGTCACTGAAGCTTTCTTT. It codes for CASSVSRVTEAFF.

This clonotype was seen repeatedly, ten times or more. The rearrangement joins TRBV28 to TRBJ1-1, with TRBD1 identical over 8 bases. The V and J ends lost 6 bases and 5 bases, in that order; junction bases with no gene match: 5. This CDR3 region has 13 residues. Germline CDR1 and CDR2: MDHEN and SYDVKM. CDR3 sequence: CASRDRGTTEAFF. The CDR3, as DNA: TGTGCCAGCAGAGACAGGGGCACTACTGAAGCTTTCTTT.

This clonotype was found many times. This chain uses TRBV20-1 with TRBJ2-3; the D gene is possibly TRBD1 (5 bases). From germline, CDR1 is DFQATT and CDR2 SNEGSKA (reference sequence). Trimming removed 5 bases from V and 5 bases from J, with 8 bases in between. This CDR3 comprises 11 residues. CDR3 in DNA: TGCAGTGCTCCCCAGGGAGATACGCAGTATTTT. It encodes CSAPQGDTQYF.

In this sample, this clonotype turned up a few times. The CDR3 sequence: CASSFHPENTEAFF. The CDR3 DNA reads as TGCGCCAGCAGCTTTCATCCCGAGAACACTGAAGCTTTCTTT. The chain combines TRBV5-1 with TRBJ1-1, with D unresolved. V lost 2 bases and J 1 base, leaving 9 bases between the germline ends. Germline values: CDR1 SGHRS, CDR2 YFSETQ. The CDR3 contains 14 residues. Complete variable domain (other parts from reference TRBV5-1 and TRBJ1-1): KAGVTQTPRYLIKTRGQQVTLSCSPISGHRSVSWYQQTPGQGLQFLFEYFSETQRNKGNFPGRFSGRQFSNSRSEMNVSTLELGDSALYLCASSFHPENTEAFFGQGTRLTVV.

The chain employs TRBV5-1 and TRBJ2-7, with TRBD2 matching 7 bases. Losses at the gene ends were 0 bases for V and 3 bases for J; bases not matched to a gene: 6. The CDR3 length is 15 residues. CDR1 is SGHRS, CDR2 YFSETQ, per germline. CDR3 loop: CASSLVSGGDYEQYF. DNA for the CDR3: TGCGCCAGCAGCTTGGTGTCGGGAGGAGACTACGAGCAGTACTTC.

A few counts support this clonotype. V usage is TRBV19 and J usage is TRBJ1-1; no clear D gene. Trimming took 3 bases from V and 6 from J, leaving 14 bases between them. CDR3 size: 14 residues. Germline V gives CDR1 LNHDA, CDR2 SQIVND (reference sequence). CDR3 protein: CASSIGEYGSEAFF. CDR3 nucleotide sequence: TGTGCCAGTAGTATTGGAGAGTATGGGTCTGAAGCTTTCTTT.

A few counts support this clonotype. The CDR3 DNA is TGTGCCAGCAGCTACTTCGGGGGCGCCTATGCTCGAAACACCATATATTTT. Translating gives CASSYFGGAYARNTIYF. The chain joins TRBV7-2 to TRBJ1-3; D might be TRBD1 (6 bases). Trimming left V 4 bases short and J 5 bases short, with 21 bases between. The CDR3 contains 17 residues. Germline assignment: CDR1 SGHTA and CDR2 FQGNSA.

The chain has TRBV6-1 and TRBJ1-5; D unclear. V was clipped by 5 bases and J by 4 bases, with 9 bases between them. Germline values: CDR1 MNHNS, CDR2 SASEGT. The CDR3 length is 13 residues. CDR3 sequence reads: CASSPRNNQPQHF. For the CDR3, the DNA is TGTGCCAGCAGTCCCCGCAATAATCAGCCCCAGCATTTT.

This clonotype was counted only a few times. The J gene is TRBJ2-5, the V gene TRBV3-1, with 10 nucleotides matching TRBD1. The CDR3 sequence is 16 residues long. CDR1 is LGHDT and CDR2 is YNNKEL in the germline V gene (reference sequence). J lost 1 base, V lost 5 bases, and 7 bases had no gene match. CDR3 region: CASSAWTGGSQETQYF. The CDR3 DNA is TGTGCCAGCAGCGCATGGACAGGGGGTTCCCAAGAGACCCAGTACTTC.

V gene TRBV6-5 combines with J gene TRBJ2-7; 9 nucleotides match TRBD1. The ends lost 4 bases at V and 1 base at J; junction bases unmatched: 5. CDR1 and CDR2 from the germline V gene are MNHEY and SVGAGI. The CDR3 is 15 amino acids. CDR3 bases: TGTGCCAGCAGTTTTTCCGGGACAGGGTCCTACGAGCAGTACTTC. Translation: CASSFSGTGSYEQYF.

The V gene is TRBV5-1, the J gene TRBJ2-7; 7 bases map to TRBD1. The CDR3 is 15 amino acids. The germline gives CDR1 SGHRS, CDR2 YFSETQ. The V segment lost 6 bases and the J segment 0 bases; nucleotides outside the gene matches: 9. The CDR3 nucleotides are TGCGCCAGCACCACAGGGGACAGCCTCTCCTACGAGCAGTACTTC. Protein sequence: CASTTGDSLSYEQYF. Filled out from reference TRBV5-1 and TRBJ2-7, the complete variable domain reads KAGVTQTPRYLIKTRGQQVTLSCSPISGHRSVSWYQQTPGQGLQFLFEYFSETQRNKGNFPGRFSGRQFSNSRSEMNVSTLELGDSALYLCASTTGDSLSYEQYFGPGTRLTVT.

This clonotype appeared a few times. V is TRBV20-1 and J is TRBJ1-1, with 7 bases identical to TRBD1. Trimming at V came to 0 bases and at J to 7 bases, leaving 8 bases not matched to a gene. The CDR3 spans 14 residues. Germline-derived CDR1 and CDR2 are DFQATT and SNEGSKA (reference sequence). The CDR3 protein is CSARDERGLGEAFF. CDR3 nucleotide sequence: TGCAGTGCTAGAGATGAAAGGGGGCTCGGTGAAGCTTTCTTT.

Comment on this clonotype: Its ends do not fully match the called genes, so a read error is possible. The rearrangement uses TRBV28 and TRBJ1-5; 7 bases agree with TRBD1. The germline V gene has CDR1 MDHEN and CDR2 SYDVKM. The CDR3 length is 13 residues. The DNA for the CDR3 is TGTGCCGGCAGTTCGACAGGGAATGAGCCCCAGCATTTT. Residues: CAGSSTGNEPQHF. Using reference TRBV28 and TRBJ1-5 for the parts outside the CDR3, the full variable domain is DVKVTQSSRYLVKRTGEKVFLECVQDMDHENMFWYRQDPGLGLRLIYFSYDVKMKEKGDIPEGYSVSREKKERFSLILESASTNQTSMYLCAGSSTGNEPQHFGDGTRLSIL.

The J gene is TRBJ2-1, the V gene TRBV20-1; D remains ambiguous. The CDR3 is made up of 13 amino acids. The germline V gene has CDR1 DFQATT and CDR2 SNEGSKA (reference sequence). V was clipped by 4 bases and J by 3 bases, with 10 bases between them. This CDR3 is CSATAPIYNEQFF. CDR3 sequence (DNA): TGCAGTGCTACAGCACCGATCTACAATGAGCAGTTCTTC.

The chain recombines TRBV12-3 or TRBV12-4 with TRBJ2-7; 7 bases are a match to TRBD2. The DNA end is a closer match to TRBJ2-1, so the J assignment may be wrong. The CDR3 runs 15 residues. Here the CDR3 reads CASSPFAGVVNEQFF. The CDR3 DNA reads TGTGCCAGCAGCCCCTTTGCGGGAGTGGTCAATGAGCAGTTCTTC.

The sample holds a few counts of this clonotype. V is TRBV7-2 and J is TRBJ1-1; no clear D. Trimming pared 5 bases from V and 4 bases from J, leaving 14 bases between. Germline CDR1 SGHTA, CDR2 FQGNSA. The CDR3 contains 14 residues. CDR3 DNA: TGTGCCAGCAGCGATCTACTACGGGGCACTGAAGCTTTCTTT. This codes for CASSDLLRGTEAFF.

The CDR3 bases are TGTGCCAGCAGTTTAAATCCCGCGAACACTGAAGCTTTCTTT. As protein: CASSLNPANTEAFF. The chain uses TRBV27 and TRBJ1-1; no firm D call. The CDR3 covers 14 residues. CDR1 and CDR2 from the germline V gene are MNHEY and SMNVEV (reference sequence). V lost 2 bases and J lost 1, with 8 bases in between.

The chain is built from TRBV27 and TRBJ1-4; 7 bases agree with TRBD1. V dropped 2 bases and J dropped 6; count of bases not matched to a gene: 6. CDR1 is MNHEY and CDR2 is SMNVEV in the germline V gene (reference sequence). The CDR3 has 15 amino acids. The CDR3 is CASSLRAGGDEKLFF. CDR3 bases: TGTGCCAGCAGTTTAAGGGCAGGGGGAGATGAAAAACTGTTTTTT.

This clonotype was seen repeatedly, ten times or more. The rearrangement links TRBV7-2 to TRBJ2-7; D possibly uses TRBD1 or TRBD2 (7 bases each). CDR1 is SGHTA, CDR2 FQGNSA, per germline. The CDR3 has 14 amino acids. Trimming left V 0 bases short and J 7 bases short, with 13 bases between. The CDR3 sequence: CASSLAQGGGEQYF. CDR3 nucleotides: TGTGCCAGCAGCTTAGCGCAGGGGGGGGGTGAGCAGTACTTC. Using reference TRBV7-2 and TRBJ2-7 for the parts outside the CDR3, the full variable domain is GAGVSQSPSNKVTEKGKDVELRCDPISGHTALYWYRQSLGQGLEFLIYFQGNSAPDKSGLPSDRFSAERTGGSVSTLTIQRTQQEDSAVYLCASSLAQGGGEQYFGPGTRLTVT.

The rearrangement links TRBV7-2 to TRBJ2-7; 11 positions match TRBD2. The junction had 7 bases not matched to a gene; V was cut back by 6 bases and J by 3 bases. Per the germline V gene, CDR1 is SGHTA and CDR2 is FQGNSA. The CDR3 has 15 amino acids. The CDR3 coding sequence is TGTGCCAGCAGACCACCGGGACTAGCGGTCTACGAGCAGTACTTC. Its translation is CASRPPGLAVYEQYF. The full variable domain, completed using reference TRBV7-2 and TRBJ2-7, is GAGVSQSPSNKVTEKGKDVELRCDPISGHTALYWYRQSLGQGLEFLIYFQGNSAPDKSGLPSDRFSAERTGGSVSTLTIQRTQQEDSAVYLCASRPPGLAVYEQYFGPGTRLTVT.

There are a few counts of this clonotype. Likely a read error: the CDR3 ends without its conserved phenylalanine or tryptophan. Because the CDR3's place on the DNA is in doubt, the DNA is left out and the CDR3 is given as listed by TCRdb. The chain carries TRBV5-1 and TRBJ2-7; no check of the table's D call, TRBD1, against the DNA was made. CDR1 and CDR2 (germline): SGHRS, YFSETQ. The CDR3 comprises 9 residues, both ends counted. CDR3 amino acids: CASSLPQGL.

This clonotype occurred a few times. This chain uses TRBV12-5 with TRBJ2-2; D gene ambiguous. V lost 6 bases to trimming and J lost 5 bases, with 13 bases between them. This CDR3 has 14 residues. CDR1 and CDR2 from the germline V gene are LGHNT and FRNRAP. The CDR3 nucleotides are TGTGCTAGTGGCTTCATCTCGGGTACCGGGGAGCTGTTTTTT. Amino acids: CASGFISGTGELFF.

The chain's CDR3 is CASRRYGSGAFF. CDR3 sequence (DNA): TGTGCCAGCAGACGCTATGGGAGTGGAGCTTTCTTT. V gene TRBV13 combines with J gene TRBJ1-1, with D unclear. Germline V gene sequence: CDR1 PRHDT, CDR2 FYEKMQ (reference sequence). Trimming cost V 6 bases and J 10 bases, with 15 bases left between them. The CDR3 spans 12 residues.